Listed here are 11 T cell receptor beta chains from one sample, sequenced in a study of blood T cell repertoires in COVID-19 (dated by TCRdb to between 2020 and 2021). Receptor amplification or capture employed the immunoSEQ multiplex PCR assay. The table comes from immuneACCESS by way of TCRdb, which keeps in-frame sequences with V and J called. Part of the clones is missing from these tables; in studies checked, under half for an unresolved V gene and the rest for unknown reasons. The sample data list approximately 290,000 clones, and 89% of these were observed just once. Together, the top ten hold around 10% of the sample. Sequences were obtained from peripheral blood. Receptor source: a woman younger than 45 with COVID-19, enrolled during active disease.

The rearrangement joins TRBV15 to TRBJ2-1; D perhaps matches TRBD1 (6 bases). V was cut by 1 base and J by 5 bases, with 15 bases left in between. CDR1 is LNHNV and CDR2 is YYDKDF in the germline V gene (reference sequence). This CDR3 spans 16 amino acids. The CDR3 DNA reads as TGTGCCACCAGCAGAGTTTTCGGGGACAACAACAATGAGCAGTTCTTC. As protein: CATSRVFGDNNNEQFF.

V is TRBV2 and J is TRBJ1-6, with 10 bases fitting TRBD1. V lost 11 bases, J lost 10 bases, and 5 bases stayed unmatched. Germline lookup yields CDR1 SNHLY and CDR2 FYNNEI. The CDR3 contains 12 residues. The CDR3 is CAARDRGSPLHF. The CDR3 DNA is TGTGCCGCCCGGGACAGGGGATCACCCCTCCACTTT.

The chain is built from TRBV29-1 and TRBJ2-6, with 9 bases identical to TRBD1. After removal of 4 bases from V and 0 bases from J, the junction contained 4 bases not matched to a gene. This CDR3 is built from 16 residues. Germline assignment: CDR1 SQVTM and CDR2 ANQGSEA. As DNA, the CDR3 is TGCAGCGTTGGGGGACAGGGTGACTCTGGGGCCAACGTCCTGACTTTC. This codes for CSVGGQGDSGANVLTF. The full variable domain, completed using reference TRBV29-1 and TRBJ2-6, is SAVISQKPSRDICQRGTSLTIQCQVDSQVTMMFWYRQQPGQSLTLIATANQGSEATYESGFVIDKFPISRPNLTFSTLTVSNMSPEDSSIYLCSVGGQGDSGANVLTFGAGSRLTVL.

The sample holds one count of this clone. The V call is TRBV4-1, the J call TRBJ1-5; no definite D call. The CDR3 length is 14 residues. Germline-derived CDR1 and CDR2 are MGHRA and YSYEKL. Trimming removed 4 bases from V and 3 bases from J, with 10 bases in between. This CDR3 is CASSLYSDNQPQHF. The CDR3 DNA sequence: TGCGCCAGCAGCCTCTACAGTGACAATCAGCCCCAGCATTTT.

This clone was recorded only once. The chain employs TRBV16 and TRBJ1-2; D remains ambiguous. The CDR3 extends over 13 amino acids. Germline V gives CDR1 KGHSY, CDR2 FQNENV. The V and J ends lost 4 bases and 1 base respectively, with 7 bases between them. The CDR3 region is CASSPEGNYGYTF. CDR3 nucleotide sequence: TGTGCCAGCAGCCCGGAGGGTAACTATGGCTACACCTTC.

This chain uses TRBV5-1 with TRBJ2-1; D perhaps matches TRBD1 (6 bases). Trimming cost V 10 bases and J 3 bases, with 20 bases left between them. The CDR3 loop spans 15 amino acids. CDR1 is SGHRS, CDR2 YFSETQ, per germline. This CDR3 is CASMWEQGHYNEQFF. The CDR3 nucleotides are TGCGCCTCCATGTGGGAGCAGGGGCACTACAATGAGCAGTTCTTC.

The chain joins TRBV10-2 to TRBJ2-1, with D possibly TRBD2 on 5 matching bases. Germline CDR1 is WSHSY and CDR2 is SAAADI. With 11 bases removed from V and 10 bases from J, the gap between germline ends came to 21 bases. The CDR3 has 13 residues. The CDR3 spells CALTPRPRGEQFF. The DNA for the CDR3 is TGCGCCCTAACGCCCCGGCCTAGAGGGGAGCAGTTCTTC.

The DNA for the CDR3 is TGTGCCAGCAGTTTAAGCCTCAGGGTCATTAATGAAAAACTGTTTTTT. Residues: CASSLSLRVINEKLFF. The chain recombines TRBV6-6 with TRBJ1-4; D is possibly TRBD1 (5 bases). CDR3 length: 16 amino acids. V gave up 4 bases and J gave up 4 bases, with 16 bases separating them. In germline, CDR1 is MNHNY, CDR2 SVGAGI (reference sequence).

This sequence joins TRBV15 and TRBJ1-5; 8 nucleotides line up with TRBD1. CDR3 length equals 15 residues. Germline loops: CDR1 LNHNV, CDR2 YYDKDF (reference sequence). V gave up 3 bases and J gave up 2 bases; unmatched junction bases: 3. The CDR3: CATSSLTGGNQPQHF. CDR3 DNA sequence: TGTGCCACCAGCAGCCTGACAGGGGGCAATCAGCCCCAGCATTTT.

The CDR3 is CASSSTPQGAYEQYF. The CDR3 bases are TGCGCCAGCAGCTCCACCCCACAGGGGGCCTACGAGCAGTACTTC. The V gene is TRBV5-1, the J gene TRBJ2-7; 8 nucleotides match TRBD1. Germline V gene lookup returns CDR1 SGHRS and CDR2 YFSETQ. There are 15 residues in the CDR3. Trimming at V came to 3 bases and at J to 2 bases, leaving 7 bases not matched to a gene.

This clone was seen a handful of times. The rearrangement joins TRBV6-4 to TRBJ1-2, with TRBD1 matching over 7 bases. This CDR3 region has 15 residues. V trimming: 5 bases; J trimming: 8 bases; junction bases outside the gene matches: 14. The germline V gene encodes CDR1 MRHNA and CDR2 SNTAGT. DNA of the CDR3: TGTGCCAGCAGTCCTCGAATGGACAGGTCGGGAGGCTACACCTTC. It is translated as CASSPRMDRSGGYTF.